The T cell receptor (beta chain) under discussion was sequenced for a study of blood T cell repertoires in COVID-19. Per the original methods: For nucleated cells, counts were estimated from reference gene primer amplification. Assay used: immunoSEQ multiplex PCR; TCRdb lists only in-frame clones, some missing. V, J and clone size are those of that table, while D and trimming were read from the DNA. This sample has a few hundred thousand clones; 88% occur once, and the top ten carry 1.2%. The table lists this clone with a count of one. This receptor was identified in a woman aged 18-29 years who had recovered from COVID-19. Sequencing input: PBMCs or T cells enriched from blood (not recorded which).

CDR3 coding DNA: TGTGCCAGCAGCTTGGTGGCGGGACAGGGGAATTCACCCCTCCACTTT. This sequence encodes CASSLVAGQGNSPLHF. V gene TRBV7-2 combines with J gene TRBJ1-6, with 10 bases fitting TRBD1. Germline lookup yields CDR1 SGHTA and CDR2 FQGNSA. J gave up 7 bases and V 3 bases, and 6 bases lay outside the gene matches. This CDR3 spans 16 amino acids.